Listed here are 4 T cell receptor beta chains from one sample, sequenced in a study of shared clonotypes between healthy human individuals. Here immunoSEQ multiplex PCR was the method, and the copy in TCRdb shows in-frame clones only, minus some. The sample contains around 1.6 million clones, approximately 98% of which appear only once. The material sequenced was naive CD4+ T cells sorted from blood. Subset of the sample: CD45RA+ positively selected. These receptors originate from a man younger than 45 in good health.

This clone was detected only once. The chain combines TRBV6-6 with TRBJ1-4; D perhaps matches TRBD1 (6 bases). There are 16 residues in the CDR3. V was shortened by 8 bases and J by 7 bases, with 23 bases between the two germline ends. The germline CDR1 and CDR2 sequences are MNHNY and SVGAGI (reference sequence). CDR3 region: CASAGRKGVNPEKLFF. The CDR3 DNA sequence: TGTGCCAGCGCGGGGCGGAAGGGGGTAAATCCTGAAAAACTGTTTTTT.

Regarding this clone: The sample carries other DNA sequences with the same CDR3. This rearrangement joins TRBV9 to TRBJ1-2; possible D gene TRBD1, 6 bases. The germline CDR1 and CDR2 sequences are SGDLS and YYNGEE. Trimming cost V 0 bases and J 0 bases, with 9 bases left between them. This CDR3 has 15 amino acids. The CDR3, as DNA: TGTGCCAGCAGCGTAGGCGGGACAACTAACTATGGCTACACCTTC. This gives the protein CASSVGGTTNYGYTF.

With regard to this clone: This sample also contains other DNA sequences that code for the same CDR3. The rearrangement uses TRBV6-5 and TRBJ2-5; 7 bases align to TRBD1. Germline V lookup: CDR1 MNHEY, CDR2 SVGAGI. This CDR3 has 13 amino acids. V was clipped by 2 bases and J by 5 bases; unmatched bases: 2. The CDR3 spells CASSYLGQETQYF. In DNA, the CDR3 is TGTGCCAGCAGTTACCTGGGACAGGAGACCCAGTACTTC.

The gene calls are TRBV7-9 and TRBJ1-5; the D is unclear. This CDR3 region has 12 residues. Germline CDR1 reads SEHNR; CDR2 reads FQNEAQ (reference sequence). The V gene lost 1 base and the J gene lost 9 bases, with 7 bases spanning the gap. CDR3 DNA sequence: TGTGCCAGCAGCTTAGGGCTGGGGCCCCAGCATTTT. Its protein product is CASSLGLGPQHF.